These T cell receptor beta chains were read from a single sample in a study of OX40 agonist ivuxolimab in advanced cancers. Generated by immunoSEQ multiplex PCR, the TCRdb table keeps only in-frame clones and is missing some. The sample gives approximately 64,000 clones, about 88% of which show up once; 0.67% is in the top ten. The sample here was CD4+ or CD8+ T cells sorted from blood, taken in a trial of the OX40 agonist ivuxolimab. The receptor set was obtained from an adult with an advanced solid tumor such as melanoma, head and neck, liver or kidney cancer. The CDR3 runs from the conserved cysteine through the conserved F or W. The D gene is left open where the match is weak. Size is omitted from some rows. Given values are once, few, many or a class for expanded clones.

CDR3nt: TGTGCCAGCTCTCCTGGGACAGGGAACACCGGGGAGCTGTTTTTT
CDR3aa: CASSPGTGNTGELFF
abundance: .
v_gene: TRBV18
d_gene: TRBD1
j_gene: TRBJ2-2

CDR3nt: TGTGCCAGCAGCGCACTAGCGACGGGCTACGAGCAGTACTTC
CDR3aa: CASSALATGYEQYF
abundance: .
v_gene: TRBV9
d_gene: TRBD2
j_gene: TRBJ2-7

CDR3nt: TGTGCCAGCAGTTACAACCGGGACAGGGTCCACGAGCAGTACTTC
CDR3aa: CASSYNRDRVHEQYF
abundance: .
v_gene: TRBV6-6
d_gene: TRBD1
j_gene: TRBJ2-7

CDR3nt: TGCGCCAGCAGCTTTCTAGCGAGGGGAAGCTCCTACAATGAGCAGTTCTTC
CDR3aa: CASSFLARGSSYNEQFF
abundance: .
v_gene: TRBV5-1
d_gene: .
j_gene: TRBJ2-1

CDR3nt: TGTGCCGCTTCACTTCGGGACAGGGCCAAAAACATTCAGTACTTC
CDR3aa: CAASLRDRAKNIQYF
abundance: .
v_gene: TRBV6-6
d_gene: TRBD1
j_gene: TRBJ2-4

CDR3nt: TGTGCCAGCAGCTTGTTTCCGCCGGATCCCACCTACAATGAGCAGTTCTTC
CDR3aa: CASSLFPPDPTYNEQFF
abundance: once
v_gene: TRBV5-4
d_gene: .
j_gene: TRBJ2-1

CDR3nt: TGTGCCAGCAGTGCTAGGACAGGGAACTATGGCTACACCTTC
CDR3aa: CASSARTGNYGYTF
abundance: .
v_gene: TRBV2
d_gene: TRBD1
j_gene: TRBJ1-2

CDR3nt: TGTGCCAGCAGTTACCCGGACAGGGATGTTGGAAACACCATATATTTT
CDR3aa: CASSYPDRDVGNTIYF
abundance: .
v_gene: TRBV28
d_gene: TRBD1
j_gene: TRBJ1-3

CDR3nt: TGTGCCAGCAGTTTATTCGACAGGGGGCGCCGTGGCTACACCTTC
CDR3aa: CASSLFDRGRRGYTF
abundance: .
v_gene: TRBV28
d_gene: TRBD1
j_gene: TRBJ1-2

CDR3nt: TGTGCCAGCAGCACGGGGACAGGGCGGCGCACAGATACGCAGTATTTT
CDR3aa: CASSTGTGRRTDTQYF
abundance: .
v_gene: TRBV5-6
d_gene: TRBD1
j_gene: TRBJ2-3

CDR3nt: TGTGCCAGTACCCTGGGACAGCCCGGCTCTGGAAACACCATATATTTT
CDR3aa: CASTLGQPGSGNTIYF
abundance: .
v_gene: TRBV19
d_gene: TRBD1
j_gene: TRBJ1-3

CDR3nt: TGTGCCAGCAGCCCCCGTAGCGGGATCTACAATGAGCAGTTCTTC
CDR3aa: CASSPRSGIYNEQFF
abundance: once
v_gene: TRBV7-9
d_gene: TRBD2
j_gene: TRBJ2-1

CDR3nt: TGTGCCAGCAGCTTAGACCTAGCGGGGTCCTACAATGAGCAGTTCTTC
CDR3aa: CASSLDLAGSYNEQFF
abundance: .
v_gene: TRBV7-2
d_gene: TRBD2
j_gene: TRBJ2-1

CDR3nt: TGTGCCAGCCAGACAGGAGCAACTAATGAAAAACTGTTTTTT
CDR3aa: CASQTGATNEKLFF
abundance: .
v_gene: TRBV19
d_gene: .
j_gene: TRBJ1-4

CDR3nt: TGTGCCAGCTCACCACCCAGGGGTGAGACTGAAGCTTTCTTT
CDR3aa: CASSPPRGETEAFF
abundance: few
v_gene: TRBV18
d_gene: .
j_gene: TRBJ1-1

CDR3nt: TGTGCCAGCAGCCTCCCGGGGTTTAACACTGAAGCTTTCTTT
CDR3aa: CASSLPGFNTEAFF
abundance: once
v_gene: TRBV28
d_gene: .
j_gene: TRBJ1-1

CDR3nt: TGCAGCGTTGAGGAGGATGGCTACACCTTC
CDR3aa: CSVEEDGYTF
abundance: few
v_gene: TRBV29-1
d_gene: .
j_gene: TRBJ1-2

CDR3nt: TGTGCCAGCAGCTCCCGATATACCTACGAGCAGTACTTC
CDR3aa: CASSSRYTYEQYF
abundance: once
v_gene: TRBV7-2
d_gene: .
j_gene: TRBJ2-7

CDR3nt: TGTGCCACCAGGCCAGGGTCAGGCTACACCTTC
CDR3aa: CATRPGSGYTF
abundance: .
v_gene: TRBV28
d_gene: .
j_gene: TRBJ1-2

CDR3nt: TGTGCCAGCAGTGAATCGGGGATCACAGATACGCAGTATTTT
CDR3aa: CASSESGITDTQYF
abundance: .
v_gene: TRBV6-1
d_gene: .
j_gene: TRBJ2-3

CDR3nt: TGTGCCAACGGACAAACAGGGGCCCGGGAGACCCAGTACTTC
CDR3aa: CANGQTGARETQYF
abundance: .
v_gene: TRBV27
d_gene: TRBD1
j_gene: TRBJ2-5

CDR3nt: TGCGCCAGCAGCCCCCTCGGCAGGGAGTACGAGCAGTACTTC
CDR3aa: CASSPLGREYEQYF
abundance: .
v_gene: TRBV5-1
d_gene: .
j_gene: TRBJ2-7

CDR3nt: TGTGCCATTTCCAGGGTCCAGGGGGCTGGAACCGGGGAGCTGTTTTTT
CDR3aa: CAISRVQGAGTGELFF
abundance: .
v_gene: TRBV10-3
d_gene: TRBD1
j_gene: TRBJ2-2

CDR3nt: TGTGCCAGCAGCTCCGCGGGAGGTAGTGGTCGGGATACGCAGTATTTT
CDR3aa: CASSSAGGSGRDTQYF
abundance: .
v_gene: TRBV7-6
d_gene: TRBD2
j_gene: TRBJ2-3

CDR3nt: TGTGCCAGCAGCTTAGGGCGGGCAGGCAAGGTTTACTCCTACGAGCAGTACTTC
CDR3aa: CASSLGRAGKVYSYEQYF
abundance: once
v_gene: TRBV7-9
d_gene: .
j_gene: TRBJ2-7

CDR3nt: TGTGCCAGCAGCTTAGCTTACACTATGGAGGGTACGCAGTATTTT
CDR3aa: CASSLAYTMEGTQYF
abundance: .
v_gene: TRBV7-8
d_gene: .
j_gene: TRBJ2-3

CDR3nt: TGCGCCAGCAGCGTAACGGGCCGTTTCCAGGAGACCCAGTACTTC
CDR3aa: CASSVTGRFQETQYF
abundance: .
v_gene: TRBV5-1
d_gene: .
j_gene: TRBJ2-5

CDR3nt: TGTGCCAGCAGTTTAGCGGGAGGACACAATGAGCAGTTCTTC
CDR3aa: CASSLAGGHNEQFF
abundance: once
v_gene: TRBV28
d_gene: TRBD2
j_gene: TRBJ2-1

CDR3nt: TGTGCCAGCAGTTCCGGGACAGGGACCTCCTACGAGCAGTACTTC
CDR3aa: CASSSGTGTSYEQYF
abundance: .
v_gene: TRBV7-8
d_gene: TRBD1
j_gene: TRBJ2-7

CDR3nt: TGTGCCAGCAGAGAAAGGGACACTGAAGCTTTCTTT
CDR3aa: CASRERDTEAFF
abundance: .
v_gene: TRBV6-5
d_gene: .
j_gene: TRBJ1-1

CDR3nt: TGTGCCAGACACTCCTACGAGCAGTACTTC
CDR3aa: CARHSYEQYF
abundance: .
v_gene: TRBV6-1
d_gene: .
j_gene: TRBJ2-7

CDR3nt: TGTGCCACCAGCAGAGACGGGGGACCCAGTGAAAAACTGTTTTTT
CDR3aa: CATSRDGGPSEKLFF
abundance: few
v_gene: TRBV15
d_gene: .
j_gene: TRBJ1-4

CDR3nt: TGTGCCAGCAGCGCCGGAAGCAGCGGGAGATACAATGAGCAGTTCTTC
CDR3aa: CASSAGSSGRYNEQFF
abundance: .
v_gene: TRBV9
d_gene: TRBD2
j_gene: TRBJ2-1

CDR3nt: TGCAGCGTTGGCGGAATAAACTATGGCTACACCTTC
CDR3aa: CSVGGINYGYTF
abundance: .
v_gene: TRBV29-1
d_gene: .
j_gene: TRBJ1-2

CDR3nt: TGCGCCAGCAGCCCACGATCGGGGCCGATGAACACTGAAGCTTTCTTT
CDR3aa: CASSPRSGPMNTEAFF
abundance: .
v_gene: TRBV4-1
d_gene: .
j_gene: TRBJ1-1

CDR3nt: TGTGCCAGCAGCCGAAATCCAGACAGGGCGCTGACTGAAGCTTTCTTT
CDR3aa: CASSRNPDRALTEAFF
abundance: .
v_gene: TRBV11-1
d_gene: TRBD1
j_gene: TRBJ1-1

CDR3nt: TGCGCCAGCAGCTTGAGGCAGATCAGCACAGATACGCAGTATTTT
CDR3aa: CASSLRQISTDTQYF
abundance: few
v_gene: TRBV5-1
d_gene: .
j_gene: TRBJ2-3

CDR3nt: TGTGCCAGCAGTGCCCAACAGGGGAGGACAGATACGCAGTATTTT
CDR3aa: CASSAQQGRTDTQYF
abundance: .
v_gene: TRBV6-1
d_gene: .
j_gene: TRBJ2-3

CDR3nt: TGTGCCAGCAGCCCCGATGGGCAGGGGATCAACGAGCAGTACTTC
CDR3aa: CASSPDGQGINEQYF
abundance: .
v_gene: TRBV11-2
d_gene: .
j_gene: TRBJ2-7

CDR3nt: TGCACCAGCAGCCAAGAAAGCCGGGGGCGCATGAACACTGAAGCTTTCTTT
CDR3aa: CTSSQESRGRMNTEAFF
abundance: .
v_gene: TRBV1
d_gene: .
j_gene: TRBJ1-1

CDR3nt: TGTGCCAGCAGCTGGCGTGCCAGGGTTAGCCACGAGCAGTACTTC
CDR3aa: CASSWRARVSHEQYF
abundance: .
v_gene: TRBV5-6
d_gene: .
j_gene: TRBJ2-7

CDR3nt: TGTGCCAGCAGCTTAGCCCAGTTCTACGAGCAGTACTTC
CDR3aa: CASSLAQFYEQYF
abundance: .
v_gene: TRBV7-8
d_gene: .
j_gene: TRBJ2-7

CDR3nt: TGTGCCAGCAGACTCGACAGGGGTTCTAATTCACCCCTCCACTTT
CDR3aa: CASRLDRGSNSPLHF
abundance: .
v_gene: TRBV2
d_gene: TRBD1
j_gene: TRBJ1-6

CDR3nt: TGCAGCGTGCGGACAGGCGTGAGCACTGAAGCTTTCTTT
CDR3aa: CSVRTGVSTEAFF
abundance: once
v_gene: TRBV29-1
d_gene: TRBD1
j_gene: TRBJ1-1

CDR3nt: TGTGCCAGTAGTAGCCGGGACAGGGGTGAGCAGCCCCAGCATTTT
CDR3aa: CASSSRDRGEQPQHF
abundance: once
v_gene: TRBV19
d_gene: TRBD1
j_gene: TRBJ1-5

CDR3nt: TGTGCCAGCAGTTCCGAGGGGGCAGGAACCTACGAGCAGTACTTC
CDR3aa: CASSSEGAGTYEQYF
abundance: .
v_gene: TRBV28
d_gene: TRBD1
j_gene: TRBJ2-7